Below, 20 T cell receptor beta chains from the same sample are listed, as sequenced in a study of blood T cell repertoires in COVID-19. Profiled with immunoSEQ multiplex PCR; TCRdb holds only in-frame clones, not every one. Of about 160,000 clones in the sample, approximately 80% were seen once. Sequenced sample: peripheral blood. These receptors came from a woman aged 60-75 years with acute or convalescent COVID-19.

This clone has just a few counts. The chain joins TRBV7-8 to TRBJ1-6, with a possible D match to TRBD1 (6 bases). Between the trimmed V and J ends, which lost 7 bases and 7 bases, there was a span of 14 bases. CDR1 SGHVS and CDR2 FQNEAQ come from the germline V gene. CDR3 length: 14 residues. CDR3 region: CASTAGAPNSPLHF. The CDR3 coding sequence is TGTGCCAGCACGGCAGGGGCGCCCAATTCACCCCTCCACTTT.

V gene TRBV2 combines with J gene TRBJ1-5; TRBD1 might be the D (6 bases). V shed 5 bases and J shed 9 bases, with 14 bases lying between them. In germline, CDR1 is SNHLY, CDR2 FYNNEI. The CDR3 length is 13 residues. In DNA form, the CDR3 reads TGTGCCAGCAGTCCGACGACAGGTTCGCCCCAGCATTTT. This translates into CASSPTTGSPQHF.

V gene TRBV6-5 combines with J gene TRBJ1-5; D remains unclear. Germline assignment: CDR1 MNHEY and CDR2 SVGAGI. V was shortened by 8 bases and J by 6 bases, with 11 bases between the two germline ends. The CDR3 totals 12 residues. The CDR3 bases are TGTGCCAGCGGGGTGGAGGGTCAGCCCCAGCATTTT. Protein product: CASGVEGQPQHF.

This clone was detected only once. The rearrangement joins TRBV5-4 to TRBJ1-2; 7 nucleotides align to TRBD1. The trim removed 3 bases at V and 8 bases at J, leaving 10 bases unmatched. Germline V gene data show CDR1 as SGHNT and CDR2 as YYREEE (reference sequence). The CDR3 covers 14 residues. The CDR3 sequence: CASSYPGGGGGYTF. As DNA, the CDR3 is TGTGCCAGCAGCTACCCAGGGGGTGGGGGAGGCTACACCTTC.

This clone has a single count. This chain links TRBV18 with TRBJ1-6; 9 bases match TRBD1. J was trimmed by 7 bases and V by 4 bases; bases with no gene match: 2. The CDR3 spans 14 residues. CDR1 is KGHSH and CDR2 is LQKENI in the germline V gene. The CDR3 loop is CASSRDRDNSPLHF. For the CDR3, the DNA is TGTGCCAGCTCACGGGACAGGGACAATTCACCCCTCCACTTT.

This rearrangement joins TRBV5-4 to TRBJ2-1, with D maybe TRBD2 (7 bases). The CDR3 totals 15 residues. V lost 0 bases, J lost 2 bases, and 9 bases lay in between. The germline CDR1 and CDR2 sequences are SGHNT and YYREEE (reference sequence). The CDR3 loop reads CASSLGGGPYNEQFF. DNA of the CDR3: TGTGCCAGCAGCTTGGGGGGGGGCCCCTACAATGAGCAGTTCTTC.

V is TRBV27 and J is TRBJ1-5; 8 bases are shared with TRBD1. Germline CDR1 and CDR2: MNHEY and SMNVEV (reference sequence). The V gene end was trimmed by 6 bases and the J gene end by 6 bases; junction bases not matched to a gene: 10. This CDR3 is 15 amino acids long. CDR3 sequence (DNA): TGTGCCAGCAGACAACATCAGGGGGCGGTTCAGCCCCAGCATTTT. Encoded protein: CASRQHQGAVQPQHF.

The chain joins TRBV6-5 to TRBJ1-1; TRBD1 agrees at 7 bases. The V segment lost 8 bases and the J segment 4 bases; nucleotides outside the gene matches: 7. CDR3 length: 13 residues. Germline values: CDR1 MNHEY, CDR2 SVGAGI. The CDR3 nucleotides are TGTGCCAGCTCCTTCCGACAGGGCACTGAAGCTTTCTTT. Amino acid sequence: CASSFRQGTEAFF.

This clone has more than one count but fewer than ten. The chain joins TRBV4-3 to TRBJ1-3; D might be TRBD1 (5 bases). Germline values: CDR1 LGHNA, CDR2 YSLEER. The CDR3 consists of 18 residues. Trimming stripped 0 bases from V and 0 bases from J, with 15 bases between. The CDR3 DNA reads TGCGCCAGCAGCCAAGATATTGCCAGGACACTCTCTGGAAACACCATATATTTT. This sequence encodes CASSQDIARTLSGNTIYF.

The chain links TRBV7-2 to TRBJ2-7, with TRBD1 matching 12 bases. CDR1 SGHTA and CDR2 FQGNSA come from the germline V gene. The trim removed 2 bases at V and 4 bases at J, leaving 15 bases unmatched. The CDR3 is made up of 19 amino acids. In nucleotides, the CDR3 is TGTGCCAGCAGCTTATCACGTTATATCGGGACAGGGGGCGGGTACGAGCAGTACTTC. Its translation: CASSLSRYIGTGGGYEQYF. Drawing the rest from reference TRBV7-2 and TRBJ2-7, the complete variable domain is GAGVSQSPSNKVTEKGKDVELRCDPISGHTALYWYRQSLGQGLEFLIYFQGNSAPDKSGLPSDRFSAERTGGSVSTLTIQRTQQEDSAVYLCASSLSRYIGTGGGYEQYFGPGTRLTVT.

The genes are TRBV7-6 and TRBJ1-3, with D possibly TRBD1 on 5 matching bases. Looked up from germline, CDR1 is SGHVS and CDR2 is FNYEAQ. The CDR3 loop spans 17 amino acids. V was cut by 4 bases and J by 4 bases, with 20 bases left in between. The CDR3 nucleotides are TGTGCCAGCAGCTCCGAGGGGCGGGAACCGGGGGGAAACACCATATATTTT. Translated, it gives CASSSEGREPGGNTIYF. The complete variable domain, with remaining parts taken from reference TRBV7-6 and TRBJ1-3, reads GAGVSQSPRYKVTKRGQDVALRCDPISGHVSLYWYRQALGQGPEFLTYFNYEAQQDKSGLPNDRFSAERPEGSISTLTIQRTEQRDSAMYRCASSSEGREPGGNTIYFGEGSWLTVV.

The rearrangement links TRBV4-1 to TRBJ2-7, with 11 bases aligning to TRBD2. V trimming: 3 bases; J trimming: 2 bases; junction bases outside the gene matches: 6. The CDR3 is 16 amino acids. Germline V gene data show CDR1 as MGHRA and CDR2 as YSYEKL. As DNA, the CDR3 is TGCGCCAGCAGCCAGGAGACTAGCGGGACAGCCTACGAGCAGTACTTC. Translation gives CASSQETSGTAYEQYF.

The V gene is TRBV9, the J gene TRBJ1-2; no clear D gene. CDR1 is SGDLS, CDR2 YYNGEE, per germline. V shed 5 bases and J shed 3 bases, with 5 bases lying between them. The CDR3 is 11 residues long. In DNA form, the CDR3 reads TGTGCCAGCAGGGGCGACTATGGCTACACCTTC. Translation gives CASRGDYGYTF.

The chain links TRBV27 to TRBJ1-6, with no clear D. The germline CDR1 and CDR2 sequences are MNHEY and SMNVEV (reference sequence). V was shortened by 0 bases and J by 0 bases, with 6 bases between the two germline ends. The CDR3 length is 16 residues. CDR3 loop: CASSLSESSYNSPLHF. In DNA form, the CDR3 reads TGTGCCAGCAGTTTATCGGAGAGCTCCTATAATTCACCCCTCCACTTT.

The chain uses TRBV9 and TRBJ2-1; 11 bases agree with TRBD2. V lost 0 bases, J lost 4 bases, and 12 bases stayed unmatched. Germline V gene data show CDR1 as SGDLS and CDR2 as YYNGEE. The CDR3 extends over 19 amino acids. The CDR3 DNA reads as TGTGCCAGCAGCGTAGACCCCACTACACCTAGCGGGGGGTACAATGAGCAGTTCTTC. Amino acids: CASSVDPTTPSGGYNEQFF.

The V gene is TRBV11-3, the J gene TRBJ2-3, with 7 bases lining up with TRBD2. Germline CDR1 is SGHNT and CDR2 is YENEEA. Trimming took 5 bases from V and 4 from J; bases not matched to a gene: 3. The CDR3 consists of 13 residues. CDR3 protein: CASSPGGSDTQYF. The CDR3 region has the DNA TGTGCCAGCAGCCCGGGGGGATCAGATACGCAGTATTTT.

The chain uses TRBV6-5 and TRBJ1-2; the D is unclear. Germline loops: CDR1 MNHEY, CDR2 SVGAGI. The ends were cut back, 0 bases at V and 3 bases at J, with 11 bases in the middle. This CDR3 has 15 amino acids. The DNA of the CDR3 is TGTGCCAGCAGTTACTCGGAGACTCCTCACTATGGCTACACCTTC. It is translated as CASSYSETPHYGYTF.

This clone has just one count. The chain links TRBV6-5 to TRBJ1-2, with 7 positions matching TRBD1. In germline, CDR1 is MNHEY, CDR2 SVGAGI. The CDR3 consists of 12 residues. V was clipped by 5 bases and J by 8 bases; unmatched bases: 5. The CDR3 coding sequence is TGTGCCAGCAGTATCACAGGGGAAGGCTACACCTTC. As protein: CASSITGEGYTF.

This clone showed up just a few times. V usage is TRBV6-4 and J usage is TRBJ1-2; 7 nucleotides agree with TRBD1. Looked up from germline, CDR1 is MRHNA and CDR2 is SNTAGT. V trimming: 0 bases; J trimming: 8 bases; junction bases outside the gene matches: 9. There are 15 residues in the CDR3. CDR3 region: CASSDSVEGARGYTF. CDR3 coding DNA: TGTGCCAGCAGTGACTCGGTTGAGGGGGCTAGAGGCTACACCTTC.

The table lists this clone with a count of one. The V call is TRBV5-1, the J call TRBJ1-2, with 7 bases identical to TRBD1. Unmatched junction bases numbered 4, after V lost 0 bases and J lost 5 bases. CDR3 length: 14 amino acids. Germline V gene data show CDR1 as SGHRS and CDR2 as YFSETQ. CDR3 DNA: TGCGCCAGCAGCTTGGCCGAGGGGGCGTATGGCTACACCTTC. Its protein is CASSLAEGAYGYTF.